This T cell receptor (beta chain) was sequenced during a study of regulatory T cells in long-lasting Graves disease. Notes on the study in general: Accuracy may have been reduced by the small sample size. Persistent disease samples used TRBV28, TRBJ1-2 and TRBJ2-5 preferentially.

CDR3 size: 17 residues. Germline V gene sequence: CDR1 MNHEY, CDR2 SVGEGT. V was pared by 0 bases and J by 5 bases, with 12 bases of the junction left unmatched. Time point of the sample: newly diagnosed GD, antithyroid drugs for less than 3 months. The TCR library was made from RNA that had been extracted from PBMCs in TRIzol. This clonotype was seen a handful of times. Its antigen is currently unknown. The conserved final phenylalanine or tryptophan is absent from the CDR3, which likely points to a read error. To make TCR beta libraries, researchers used iRepertoire HTBI primers and Arm-PCR of CDR3 regions. Each CDR3 protein gets one entry after TCRdb re-called the multiplex PCR reads with MiXCR. In the table there are 400,000 to 450,000 distinct CDR3 sequences, roughly 15% of which are singletons. This sample also belongs to another study, concerning T cells in Graves' hyperthyroidism and ophthalmopathy. That work states: Hyperthyroidism had been newly diagnosed in patients aged 18 to 65, and its duration was under 2 months. Ophthalmopathy and stable hyperthyroidism were told apart by a 13 V-J model.

Sequenced material: peripheral blood mononuclear cells (PBMCs), taken at new diagnosis, from a patient treated with antithyroid drugs. The rearrangement uses TRBV6-2 or TRBV6-3 and TRBJ2-5; TRBD2 matches at 7 bases. The TCR was taken from a woman aged 25-40 years with Graves disease. CDR3 in DNA: TGTGCCAGCAGTTACTCGGGGCTCCTCAGGGAGGGCGAGACCCAGTACCTC. Amino acids: CASSYSGLLREGETQYL.